These 13 T cell receptor beta chains were all obtained from the same sample, sequenced in a study of blood T cell repertoires in COVID-19. Here immunoSEQ multiplex PCR was the method, and the copy in TCRdb shows in-frame clones only, minus some. This table has under 300,000 clones, around 80% appearing once. Sequenced input: peripheral blood. These receptor sequences come from a human donor in a cohort sampled during active COVID-19.

The chain has TRBV24-1 and TRBJ1-2; the D is unclear. This CDR3 contains 12 residues. The V gene lost 4 bases and the J gene lost 3 bases, with 5 bases spanning the gap. Germline assignment: CDR1 KGHDR and CDR2 SFDVKD. CDR3 bases: TGTGCCACCAGTGACCGGGACTATGGCTACACCTTC. Protein product: CATSDRDYGYTF.

This chain uses TRBV20-1 with TRBJ1-4; D unclear. The V gene lost 1 base and the J gene lost 15 bases, with 12 bases spanning the gap. Germline lookup yields CDR1 DFQATT and CDR2 SNEGSKA (reference sequence). The CDR3 consists of 11 residues. The chain's CDR3 is CSARGGRMMFF. DNA of the CDR3: TGCAGTGCTAGAGGTGGCAGGATGATGTTTTTT.

This clone appeared a few times. The chain links TRBV28 to TRBJ2-2, with 8 positions matching TRBD2. This CDR3 is 20 amino acids long. Germline CDR1 and CDR2: MDHEN and SYDVKM. Trimming at V came to 6 bases and at J to 4 bases, leaving 22 bases not matched to a gene. Here the CDR3 DNA reads TGTGCCAGCAGCGCCCGTGAGGTAGCGGGACTACTCCGGGGCACCGGGGAGCTGTTTTTT. Translation: CASSAREVAGLLRGTGELFF.

This clone showed up just a few times. This chain links TRBV11-2 with TRBJ2-5, with D perhaps TRBD1 (6 bases). The V end was cut by 7 bases, the J end by 2 bases, with 17 bases between. In germline, CDR1 is SGHAT, CDR2 FQNNGV. The length of the CDR3 is 15 residues. As DNA, the CDR3 is TGTGCCAGCACCCCCAGAAGGGGGAGTCAAGAGACCCAGTACTTC. It yields the protein CASTPRRGSQETQYF. The full variable domain, completed using reference TRBV11-2 and TRBJ2-5, is EAGVAQSPRYKIIEKRQSVAFWCNPISGHATLYWYQQILGQGPKLLIQFQNNGVVDDSQLPKDRFSAERLKGVDSTLKIQPAKLEDSAVYLCASTPRRGSQETQYFGPGTRLLVL.

V gene TRBV27 combines with J gene TRBJ2-3, with no clear D. Trimming shortened V by 5 bases and J by 3 bases, and 9 bases separated the two germline ends. The CDR3 has 13 residues. Germline V gives CDR1 MNHEY, CDR2 SMNVEV (reference sequence). The CDR3 DNA sequence: TGTGCCAGCAGTACCCTTAGAACAGATACGCAGTATTTT. It specifies CASSTLRTDTQYF.

The rearrangement joins TRBV14 to TRBJ2-3; D not resolved. The germline V and J ends were trimmed by 1 base and 7 bases, with 15 bases remaining between them. Germline CDR1 and CDR2: SGHDN and FVKESK. This CDR3 has 15 residues. CDR3 amino acids: CASSQAWPFENTQYF. The CDR3 DNA is TGTGCCAGCAGCCAAGCATGGCCATTTGAAAATACGCAGTATTTT.

This chain connects TRBV28 to TRBJ1-1; the D is unclear. The CDR3 extends over 12 amino acids. Deletions cut 10 bases from V and 10 bases from J, with 19 bases between. Looked up from germline, CDR1 is MDHEN and CDR2 is SYDVKM. In nucleotides, the CDR3 is TGTGCCACTATACCGGGTTCCGCGGGAGCTTTCTTT. Protein: CATIPGSAGAFF.

Points on this clone: One junction end disagrees with the germline gene, perhaps due to a read error. The rearrangement uses TRBV7-9 and TRBJ1-1, with 8 bases aligning to TRBD1. CDR1 and CDR2 (germline): SEHNR, FQNEAQ (reference sequence). The CDR3 contains 18 residues. Here the CDR3 DNA reads TGTGCCAGCAGCCAGCGCCCCAGGGGGCGCGCACTGAAGACTGAAGCTTTCTTT. Encoded protein: CASSQRPRGRALKTEAFF.

This chain uses TRBV12-3 or TRBV12-4 with TRBJ1-1; TRBD1 aligns across 7 bases. This CDR3 is 12 amino acids long. J lost 6 bases, V lost 7 bases, and 5 bases had no gene match. Here the CDR3 reads CASKTGEAEAFF. CDR3 coding DNA: TGTGCCAGCAAAACAGGGGAGGCTGAAGCTTTCTTT.

A single count supports this clone. This chain connects TRBV27 to TRBJ2-3; 9 bases agree with TRBD2. CDR1 is MNHEY and CDR2 is SMNVEV in the germline V gene (reference sequence). The CDR3 covers 15 residues. J lost 2 bases, V lost 2 bases, and 2 bases had no gene match. The chain's CDR3 is CASSLGTSFTDTQYF. CDR3 sequence (DNA): TGTGCCAGCAGTTTAGGGACTAGCTTCACAGATACGCAGTATTTT.

This clone was counted a single time. The rearrangement links TRBV27 to TRBJ2-1, with a possible D match to TRBD2 (5 bases). V shed 4 bases and J shed 7 bases, with 8 bases lying between them. The CDR3 runs to 12 residues. Germline CDR1 and CDR2: MNHEY and SMNVEV (reference sequence). CDR3 sequence: CASSSSRNEQFF. CDR3 sequence (DNA): TGTGCCAGCAGTTCTAGCAGGAATGAGCAGTTCTTC.

The V call is TRBV10-3, the J call TRBJ2-2; 8 bases agree with TRBD2. CDR1 and CDR2 from the germline V gene are ENHRY and SYGVKD. V lost 5 bases to trimming and J lost 1 base; unmatched junction nucleotides: 0. CDR3 length equals 14 residues. CDR3 residues: CAISSGRNTGELFF. Here the CDR3 DNA reads TGTGCCATCAGTAGCGGGAGGAACACCGGGGAGCTGTTTTTT.

This chain connects TRBV7-2 to TRBJ2-1; 11 bases map to TRBD2. After removal of 5 bases from V and 4 bases from J, the junction contained 7 bases not matched to a gene. This CDR3 has 16 residues. Per germline, CDR1 SGHTA and CDR2 FQGNSA. The chain's CDR3 is CASSVFSGGVYNEQFF. In DNA, the CDR3 is TGTGCCAGCAGCGTATTTAGCGGGGGGGTTTACAATGAGCAGTTCTTC.